This T cell receptor beta chain was retrieved from a study of T cell responses to AZD1222 COVID-19 vaccine (dated by TCRdb to the early 2020s). Study-wide context: AZD1222 recipients whose second dose came at about 4 weeks and those whose second dose came at about 12 weeks were combined into one group, since spike-specific TCR depth and breadth did not differ between the two schedules. A total of just over 230 trial participants underwent TCR sequencing, of whom 200 to 220 had received two doses of AZD1222 and roughly 26 had received two doses of the MenACWY control vaccine. Trial participants were enrolled into age subgroups of 18-55, 56-69 and 70-plus years, which contained roughly 150, 30 and 60 TCR-sequenced participants, respectively.

This clone occurred a few times. Its antigen target is currently unknown. Base qualities are missing; no much larger clone stands one base away. CDR1 is given as SGHKS and CDR2 as YYEKEE, both from the germline V gene (reference sequence). Clipping removes 3 bases from V and 1 base from J, with 7 as the unmatched junction base count. The CDR3, from cysteine to phenylalanine, totals 17 residues. Only the CDR3 part of the read is kept: 51 bases, read in frame from the first base. Results and caveats for the whole study, not just this receptor: A significant rise in spike-specific TCR breadth and depth was observed after two AZD1222 doses relative to day 0 and relative to MenACWY recipients. The 56-69-year group was small, and its depth increase did not reach significance, likely because of low power. Reportedly, close to half of the unique spike-specific TCRs recognized epitopes lying outside the regions that are mutated in the B.1.351 and B.1.1.7 variants. Most participants were white British and females outnumbered males, and the authors suggested that clonal diversity may have been underestimated. Conclusions about previously exposed vaccinees were limited because only a handful of AZD1222 recipients were SARS-CoV-2 seropositive at baseline. CD4 TCRs associated with the vaccine covered the entire spike protein, and the dominant responses were in regions 160-218 and 743-854. Because no day 14 peak-response samples were available, repertoires were characterized only after the peak T cell response.

The CDR3 regions of human TCRbeta chains were subjected to immunosequencing. The paper's processing steps were these. Repertoire TCRs were matched against a reference library of SARS-CoV-2-specific TCRs generated with the MIRA antigen-specificity platform. Breadth meant the fraction of unique TCRs that were SARS-CoV-2-associated, whereas depth meant the fraction of total T cells that were SARS-CoV-2-associated. Using the MIRA data, each spike-specific TCR was mapped to the spike region that the TCR reacts to and placed in a CD4 or CD8 class. Log10-transformed breadth and depth values were compared by one-way ANOVA with Sidak's multiple comparisons tests. TCRdb stores this immuneACCESS table with in-frame sequences only. Part of the clones is absent; in the studies checked, under half of the shortfall reflects unresolved V genes, and no reason is known for the rest. V and J calls and clone size are copied from that table; D and trimming were computed from the DNA. Counted in this sample were 90,000 to 150,000 clones; around 87% of them appeared once. The ten largest account for around 3.5% of the sample.

In the paper's terms, the time point label means: baseline before first vaccination. Vaccinee samples were obtained from the UK trials COV001 and COV002, which included a single-blind randomized controlled phase 2/3 trial of AZD1222 (ChAdOx1 nCoV-19) in healthy adults. For TCRbeta chain sequencing, PBMC samples from trial participants were taken at day 0 and at day 28 after the second dose. The source was peripheral blood, collected on day 0 of AZD1222 vaccination. The chain joins TRBV5-5 to TRBJ1-5; 10 junctional bases match TRBD1. The sequence derives from an adult in good health. The CDR3 protein is CASSWDRGSLSNQPQHF. The DNA sequence reads TGTGCCAGCAGCTGGGACAGGGGAAGTTTGAGCAATCAGCCCCAGCATTTT.